Below, 24 T cell receptor beta chains from the same sample are listed, as sequenced in a study of shared clonotypes between healthy human individuals. The method was immunoSEQ multiplex PCR; TCRdb's version includes in-frame clones alone and lacks a portion of them. The sample yields around 1.4 million clones, approximately 98.5% seen once. Material: naive CD4+ T cells sorted from blood. Subset indicated: CD45RA+ positively selected. All receptors derive from a young man in good health.

The genes are TRBV6-1 and TRBJ2-2, with 11 bases that match TRBD1. J was trimmed by 4 bases and V by 11 bases; bases with no gene match: 6. Germline values: CDR1 MNHNS, CDR2 SASEGT. This CDR3 has 14 residues. The CDR3 protein is CAGDRGSVTGELFF. As DNA, the CDR3 is TGTGCCGGGGACAGGGGGAGTGTCACCGGGGAGCTGTTTTTT.

The V gene is TRBV6-5, the J gene TRBJ2-7; 7 bases fit TRBD1. Germline values: CDR1 MNHEY, CDR2 SVGAGI. V was clipped by 6 bases and J by 2 bases; unmatched bases: 10. This CDR3 has 15 residues. This CDR3 reads CASRPYGQVTYEQYF. The DNA for the CDR3 is TGTGCCAGCAGACCCTATGGACAGGTCACCTACGAGCAGTACTTC.

This rearrangement joins TRBV6-1 to TRBJ1-2, with D possibly TRBD1 on 6 matching bases. In germline, CDR1 is MNHNS, CDR2 SASEGT. Trimming took 4 bases from V and 8 from J, leaving 14 bases between them. This CDR3 is built from 13 residues. In nucleotides, the CDR3 is TGTGCCAGCAGTGTGGACAGCGGGATAGGCTACACCTTC. Translation: CASSVDSGIGYTF.

This chain uses TRBV28 with TRBJ2-5; 7 positions agree with TRBD1. Looked up from germline, CDR1 is MDHEN and CDR2 is SYDVKM. The CDR3 runs 15 residues. The V segment lost 5 bases and the J segment 5 bases; nucleotides outside the gene matches: 11. CDR3 DNA: TGTGCCAGCAGTATCCAGACAGGGCGGTATGAGACCCAGTACTTC. Its protein product is CASSIQTGRYETQYF.

The rearrangement links TRBV18 to TRBJ2-2, with D possibly being TRBD1 (6 bases). From germline, CDR1 is KGHSH and CDR2 LQKENI. The ends were cut back, 2 bases at V and 5 bases at J, with 12 bases in the middle. The CDR3 sequence is 15 residues long. In nucleotides, the CDR3 is TGTGCCAGCTCACCAGGACAGTTAGTGACCGGGGAGCTGTTTTTT. This gives the protein CASSPGQLVTGELFF.

The chain combines TRBV7-8 with TRBJ2-2; D not certain. The CDR3 consists of 14 residues. V was shortened by 4 bases and J by 6 bases, with 12 bases between the two germline ends. CDR1 and CDR2 (germline): SGHVS, FQNEAQ. The CDR3 DNA reads as TGTGCCAGCAGCTCCTCCGGTGTGTCCGGGGAGCTGTTTTTT. Amino acids: CASSSSGVSGELFF.

This chain connects TRBV4-1 to TRBJ1-1; no clear D gene. Germline CDR1 MGHRA, CDR2 YSYEKL. The germline V and J ends were trimmed by 7 bases and 0 bases, with 18 bases remaining between them. CDR3 length: 16 residues. CDR3 in amino acids: CASNLGGHRLNTEAFF. In DNA form, the CDR3 reads TGCGCCAGCAACCTTGGCGGTCACAGACTGAACACTGAAGCTTTCTTT.

V usage is TRBV30 and J usage is TRBJ2-3; TRBD2 agrees at 8 bases. Trimming removed 2 bases from V and 5 bases from J; junction bases left unmatched: 0. The germline gives CDR1 GTSNPN, CDR2 SVGIG (reference sequence). This CDR3 has 12 amino acids. The CDR3 nucleotides are TGTGCCTGGAGTAGCGGGGGAGATACGCAGTATTTT. Translation: CAWSSGGDTQYF.

The chain has TRBV5-1 and TRBJ1-4; D unclear. The CDR3 has 15 residues. The ends were cut back, 5 bases at V and 4 bases at J, with 15 bases in the middle. CDR1 is SGHRS, CDR2 YFSETQ, per germline. The CDR3 protein is CASSLRNSNNEKLFF. The CDR3 region has the DNA TGCGCCAGCAGTCTCAGAAACAGCAATAATGAAAAACTGTTTTTT.

The V call is TRBV12-5, the J call TRBJ2-1; maybe TRBD2 (5 bases). CDR3 length: 15 amino acids. Germline V lookup: CDR1 LGHNT, CDR2 FRNRAP. The germline V and J ends were trimmed by 0 bases and 9 bases, with 15 bases remaining between them. The CDR3 region has the DNA TGTGCTAGTGGTTTGGTACTAGGACTGGCACGTGAGCAGTTCTTC. As protein: CASGLVLGLAREQFF. The full variable domain, with the rest looked up from reference TRBV12-5 and TRBJ2-1, is DARVTQTPRHKVTEMGQEVTMRCQPILGHNTVFWYRQTMMQGLELLAYFRNRAPLDDSGMPKDRFSAEMPDATLATLKIQPSEPRDSAVYFCASGLVLGLAREQFFGPGTRLTVL.

The chain employs TRBV5-1 and TRBJ2-5; D is possibly TRBD1 (6 bases). Trimming removed 4 bases from V and 5 bases from J, with 18 bases in between. This CDR3 contains 15 residues. Germline assignment: CDR1 SGHRS and CDR2 YFSETQ. CDR3 in DNA: TGCGCCAGCAGCACTATGGTGGGGGCTGGTGAGACCCAGTACTTC. Translating it yields CASSTMVGAGETQYF.

The chain is built from TRBV18 and TRBJ2-3; D remains ambiguous. V gave up 4 bases and J gave up 5 bases, with 19 bases separating them. Germline V CDR1 and CDR2: KGHSH, LQKENI. CDR3 length: 16 residues. CDR3 in amino acids: CASSLRGALMGDTQYF. The CDR3 DNA is TGTGCCAGCTCACTCCGCGGAGCCCTCATGGGAGATACGCAGTATTTT.

The chain joins TRBV6-5 to TRBJ2-2; D is undetermined. The CDR3 spans 12 residues. CDR1 and CDR2 (germline): MNHEY, SVGAGI. V gave up 1 base and J gave up 7 bases, with 4 bases separating them. As DNA, the CDR3 is TGTGCCAGCAGTTACTACGACGGGGAGCTGTTTTTT. Protein product: CASSYYDGELFF.

The V call is TRBV6-1, the J call TRBJ2-2, with D perhaps TRBD1 (6 bases). The ends were cut back, 7 bases at V and 6 bases at J, with 18 bases in the middle. The CDR3 has 15 residues. CDR1 is MNHNS and CDR2 is SASEGT in the germline V gene. In DNA, the CDR3 is TGTGCCAGCACCAAAAGGGCAGGGGAAGCCGGGGAGCTGTTTTTT. It is translated as CASTKRAGEAGELFF.

The V gene is TRBV11-2, the J gene TRBJ2-1; 7 bases line up with TRBD2. CDR3 size: 13 residues. Trimming removed 6 bases from V and 3 bases from J; junction bases left unmatched: 2. Germline lookup yields CDR1 SGHAT and CDR2 FQNNGV. CDR3 region: CASRTSSYNEQFF. Written as DNA, the CDR3 is TGTGCCAGCAGGACTAGCAGCTACAATGAGCAGTTCTTC.

The chain combines TRBV19 with TRBJ2-1, with 9 bases matching TRBD2. The CDR3 length is 17 residues. Germline CDR1 and CDR2: LNHDA and SQIVND (reference sequence). Trimming cost V 3 bases and J 9 bases; bases outside gene matches: 15. For the CDR3, the DNA is TGTGCCAGTAGTATCATTAGCGGGAGCCCCGCCGGGGGTGAGCAGTTCTTC. Encoded protein: CASSIISGSPAGGEQFF.

This clone was recorded only once. The chain carries TRBV7-9 and TRBJ2-1; 15 bases agree with TRBD2. Trimming took 5 bases from V and 5 from J; bases not matched to a gene: 7. CDR3 size: 17 residues. Germline CDR1 is SEHNR and CDR2 is FQNEAQ (reference sequence). CDR3 nucleotide sequence: TGTGCCAGCAGCCCCGGACTAGCGGGAGGGCCGGACAATGAGCAGTTCTTC. It yields the protein CASSPGLAGGPDNEQFF.

This sequence joins TRBV5-1 and TRBJ2-7; 7 nucleotides align to TRBD2. There are 17 residues in the CDR3. CDR1 is SGHRS and CDR2 is YFSETQ in the germline V gene. Trimming took 2 bases from V and 7 from J; bases not matched to a gene: 18. The DNA of the CDR3 is TGCGCCAGCAGCTTACGATCCGGGACTATATCCAGTGGGGAGCAGTACTTC. Translation gives CASSLRSGTISSGEQYF.

The V call is TRBV11-1, the J call TRBJ2-7; TRBD2 matches at 13 bases. CDR1 SGHAT and CDR2 FQDESV come from the germline V gene (reference sequence). V lost 6 bases, J lost 3 bases, and 5 bases stayed unmatched. CDR3 size: 15 residues. The CDR3 reads CASRLAGGPFYEQYF. The CDR3 DNA is TGTGCCAGCAGACTAGCGGGAGGGCCGTTCTACGAGCAGTACTTC.

The chain joins TRBV11-3 to TRBJ2-1; D remains ambiguous. CDR3 size: 14 residues. Germline V gives CDR1 SGHNT, CDR2 YENEEA. V was trimmed by 1 base and J by 5 bases, leaving 9 bases between them. In nucleotides, the CDR3 is TGTGCCAGCAGCTTAGGGCGGTTACACAATGAGCAGTTCTTC. Its protein is CASSLGRLHNEQFF.

The rearrangement links TRBV7-9 to TRBJ2-6, with D maybe TRBD2 (6 bases). The V and J ends lost 5 bases and 3 bases respectively, with 11 bases between them. CDR3 length: 15 residues. The V gene's germline CDR1 is SEHNR and CDR2 FQNEAQ (reference sequence). In DNA form, the CDR3 reads TGTGCCAGCAGCCCATGGGGGGTTGGGGCCAACGTCCTGACTTTC. This codes for CASSPWGVGANVLTF.

The CDR3 bases are TGTGCCAGCAGCTTAACTCCCCTCACTAGCGGGGAGAACACCGGGGAGCTGTTTTTT. Its protein is CASSLTPLTSGENTGELFF. The V and J genes are TRBV7-3 and TRBJ2-2, with 10 positions matching TRBD2. The CDR3 runs 19 residues. V was clipped by 0 bases and J by 1 base; unmatched bases: 8. The V gene's germline CDR1 is SGHTA and CDR2 FQGTGA. The full variable domain, rest sourced from reference TRBV7-3 and TRBJ2-2, is GAGVSQTPSNKVTEKGKYVELRCDPISGHTALYWYRQSLGQGPEFLIYFQGTGAADDSGLPNDRFFAVRPEGSVSTLKIQRTERGDSAVYLCASSLTPLTSGENTGELFFGEGSRLTVL.

The CDR3 loop reads CASSFGLAFDEQFF. CDR3 DNA sequence: TGTGCCAGCAGTTTTGGGTTAGCGTTCGATGAGCAGTTCTTC. This sequence joins TRBV27 and TRBJ2-1; perhaps TRBD2 as D (5 bases). The germline V gene encodes CDR1 MNHEY and CDR2 SMNVEV (reference sequence). V lost 3 bases and J 8 bases, leaving 14 bases between the germline ends. CDR3 length equals 14 residues.

The V gene is TRBV18, the J gene TRBJ2-5; D unresolved. The ends were cut back, 4 bases at V and 3 bases at J, with 12 bases in the middle. In germline, CDR1 is KGHSH, CDR2 LQKENI. This CDR3 has 14 amino acids. CDR3 loop: CASSLLQAEETQYF. CDR3 in DNA: TGTGCCAGCTCACTCCTCCAGGCCGAAGAGACCCAGTACTTC.